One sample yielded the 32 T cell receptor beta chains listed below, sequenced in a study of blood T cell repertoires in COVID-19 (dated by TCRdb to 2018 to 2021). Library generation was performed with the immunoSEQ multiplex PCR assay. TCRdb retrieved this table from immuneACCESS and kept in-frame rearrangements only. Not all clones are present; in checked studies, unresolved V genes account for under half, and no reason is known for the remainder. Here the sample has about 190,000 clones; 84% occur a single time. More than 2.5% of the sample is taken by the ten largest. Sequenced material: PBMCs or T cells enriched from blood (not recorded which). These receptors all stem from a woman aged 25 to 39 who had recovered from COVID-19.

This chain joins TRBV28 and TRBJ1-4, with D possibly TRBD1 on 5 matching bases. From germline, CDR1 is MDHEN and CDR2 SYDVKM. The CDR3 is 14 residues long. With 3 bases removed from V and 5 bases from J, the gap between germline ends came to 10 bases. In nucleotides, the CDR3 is TGTGCCAGCAGTTTTCTCAGGGCCAATGAAAAACTGTTTTTT. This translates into CASSFLRANEKLFF.

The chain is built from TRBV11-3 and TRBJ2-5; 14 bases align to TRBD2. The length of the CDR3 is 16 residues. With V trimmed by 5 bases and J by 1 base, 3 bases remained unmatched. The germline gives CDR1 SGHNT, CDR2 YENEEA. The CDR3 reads CASSEGLAGAQETQYF. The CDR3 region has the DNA TGTGCCAGCAGCGAGGGACTAGCGGGAGCCCAAGAGACCCAGTACTTC.

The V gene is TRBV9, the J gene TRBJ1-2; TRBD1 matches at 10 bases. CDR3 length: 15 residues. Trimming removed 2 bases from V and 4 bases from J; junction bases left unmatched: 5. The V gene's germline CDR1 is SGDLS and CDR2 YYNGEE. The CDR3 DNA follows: TGTGCCAGCAGCGTTCGGACAGGGGGGATCTATGGCTACACCTTC. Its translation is CASSVRTGGIYGYTF.

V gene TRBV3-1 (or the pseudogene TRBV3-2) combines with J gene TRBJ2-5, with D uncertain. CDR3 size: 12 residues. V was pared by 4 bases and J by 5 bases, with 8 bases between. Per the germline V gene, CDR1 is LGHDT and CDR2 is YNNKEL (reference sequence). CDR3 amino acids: CASSLSGETQYF. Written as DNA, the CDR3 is TGTGCCAGCAGCCTTTCGGGTGAGACCCAGTACTTC.

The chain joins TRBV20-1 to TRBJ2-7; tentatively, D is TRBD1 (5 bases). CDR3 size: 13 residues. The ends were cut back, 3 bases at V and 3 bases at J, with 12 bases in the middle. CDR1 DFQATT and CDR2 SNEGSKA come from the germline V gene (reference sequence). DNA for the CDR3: TGCAGTGCTAGTTTGGACACCGACTACGAGCAGTACTTC. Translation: CSASLDTDYEQYF.

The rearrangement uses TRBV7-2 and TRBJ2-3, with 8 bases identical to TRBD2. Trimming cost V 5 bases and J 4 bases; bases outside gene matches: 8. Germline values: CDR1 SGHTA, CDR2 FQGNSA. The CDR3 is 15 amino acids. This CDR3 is CASSATGGRADTQYF. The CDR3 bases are TGTGCCAGCAGCGCGACGGGGGGGCGGGCAGATACGCAGTATTTT.

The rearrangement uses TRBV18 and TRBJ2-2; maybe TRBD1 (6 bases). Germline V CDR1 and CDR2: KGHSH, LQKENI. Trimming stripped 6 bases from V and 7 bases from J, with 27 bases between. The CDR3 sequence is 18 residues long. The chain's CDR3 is CASSTLPGQLGLGGELFF. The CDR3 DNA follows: TGTGCCAGCTCTACTTTACCGGGACAACTCGGGCTTGGCGGGGAGCTGTTTTTT.

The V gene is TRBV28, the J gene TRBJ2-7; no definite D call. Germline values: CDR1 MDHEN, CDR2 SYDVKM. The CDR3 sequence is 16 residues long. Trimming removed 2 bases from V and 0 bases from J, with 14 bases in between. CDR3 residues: CASSLIFQAPSYEQYF. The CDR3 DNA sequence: TGTGCCAGCAGTTTAATTTTCCAGGCGCCCTCCTACGAGCAGTACTTC.

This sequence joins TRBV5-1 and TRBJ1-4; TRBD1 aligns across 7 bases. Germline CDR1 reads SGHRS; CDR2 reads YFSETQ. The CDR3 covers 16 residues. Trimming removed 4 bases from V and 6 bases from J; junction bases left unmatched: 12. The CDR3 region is CASSPERGRFHEKLFF. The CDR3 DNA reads TGCGCCAGCAGCCCCGAAAGGGGGCGCTTCCATGAAAAACTGTTTTTT.

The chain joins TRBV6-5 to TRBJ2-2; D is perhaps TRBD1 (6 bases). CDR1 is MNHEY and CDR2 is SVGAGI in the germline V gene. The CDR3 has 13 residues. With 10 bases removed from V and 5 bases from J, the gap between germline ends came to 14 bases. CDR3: CATKETGTGELFF. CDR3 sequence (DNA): TGTGCCACCAAAGAAACAGGGACCGGGGAGCTGTTTTTT.

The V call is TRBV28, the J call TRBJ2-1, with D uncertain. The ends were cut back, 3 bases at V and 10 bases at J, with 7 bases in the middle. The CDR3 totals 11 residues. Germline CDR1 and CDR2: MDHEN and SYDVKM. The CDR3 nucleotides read TGTGCCAGCAGTTTTTATCGGGAGCAGTTCTTC. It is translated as CASSFYREQFF. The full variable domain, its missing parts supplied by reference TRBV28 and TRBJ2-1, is DVKVTQSSRYLVKRTGEKVFLECVQDMDHENMFWYRQDPGLGLRLIYFSYDVKMKEKGDIPEGYSVSREKKERFSLILESASTNQTSMYLCASSFYREQFFGPGTRLTVL.

The CDR3 DNA reads TGTGCCAGCAGCTTCCTACAGGACTTAGCGGGACGGGGCGAGCAGTACTTC. Protein sequence: CASSFLQDLAGRGEQYF. This rearrangement joins TRBV7-2 to TRBJ2-7; 8 bases align to TRBD2. The CDR3 consists of 17 residues. V lost 3 bases, J lost 6 bases, and 16 bases stayed unmatched. Germline V gene lookup returns CDR1 SGHTA and CDR2 FQGNSA.

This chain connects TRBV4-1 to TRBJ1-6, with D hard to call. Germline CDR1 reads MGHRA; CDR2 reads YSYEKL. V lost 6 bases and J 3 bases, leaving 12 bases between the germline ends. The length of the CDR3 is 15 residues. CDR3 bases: TGCGCCAGCAGTCGAATACAGAACTATAATTCACCCCTCCACTTT. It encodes CASSRIQNYNSPLHF.

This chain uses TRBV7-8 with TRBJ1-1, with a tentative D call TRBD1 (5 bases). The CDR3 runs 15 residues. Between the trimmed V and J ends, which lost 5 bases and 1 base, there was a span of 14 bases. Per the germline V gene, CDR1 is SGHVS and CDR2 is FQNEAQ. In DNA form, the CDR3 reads TGTGCCAGCAGCCCCCTTCTTACAGGGAACACTGAAGCTTTCTTT. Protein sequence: CASSPLLTGNTEAFF.

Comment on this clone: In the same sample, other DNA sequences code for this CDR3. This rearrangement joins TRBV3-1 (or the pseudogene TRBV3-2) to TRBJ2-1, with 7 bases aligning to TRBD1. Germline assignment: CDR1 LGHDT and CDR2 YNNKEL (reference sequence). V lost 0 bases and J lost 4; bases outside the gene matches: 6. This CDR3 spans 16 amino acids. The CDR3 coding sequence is TGTGCCAGCAGCCAAGATCCCGGACAGGCATACAATGAGCAGTTCTTC. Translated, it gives CASSQDPGQAYNEQFF.

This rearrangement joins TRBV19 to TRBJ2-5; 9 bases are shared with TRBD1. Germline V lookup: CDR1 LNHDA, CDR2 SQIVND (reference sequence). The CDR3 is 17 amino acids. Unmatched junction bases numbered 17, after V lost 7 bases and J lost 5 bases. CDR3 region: CASTEKSWGTGSETQYF. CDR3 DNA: TGTGCCAGTACCGAAAAATCATGGGGGACAGGGTCGGAGACCCAGTACTTC.

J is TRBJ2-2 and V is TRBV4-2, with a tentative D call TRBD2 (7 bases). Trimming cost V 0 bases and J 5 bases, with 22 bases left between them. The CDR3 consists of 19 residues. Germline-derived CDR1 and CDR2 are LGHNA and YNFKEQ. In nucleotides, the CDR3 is TGTGCCAGCAGCCAAGATCTAGGGGGGGCCTTTGTTCGAACCGGGGAGCTGTTTTTT. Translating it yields CASSQDLGGAFVRTGELFF.

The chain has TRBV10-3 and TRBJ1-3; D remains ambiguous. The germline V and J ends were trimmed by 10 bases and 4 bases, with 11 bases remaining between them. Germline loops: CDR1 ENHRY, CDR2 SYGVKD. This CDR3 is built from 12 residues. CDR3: CANREPGNTIYF. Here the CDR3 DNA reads TGTGCCAACCGAGAGCCGGGAAACACCATATATTTT.

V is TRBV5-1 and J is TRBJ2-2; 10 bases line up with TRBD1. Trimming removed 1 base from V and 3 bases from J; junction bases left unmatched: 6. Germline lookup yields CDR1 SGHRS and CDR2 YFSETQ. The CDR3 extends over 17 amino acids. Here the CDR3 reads CASSLKGQGPDTGELFF. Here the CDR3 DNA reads TGCGCCAGCAGCTTGAAGGGACAGGGGCCGGACACCGGGGAGCTGTTTTTT.

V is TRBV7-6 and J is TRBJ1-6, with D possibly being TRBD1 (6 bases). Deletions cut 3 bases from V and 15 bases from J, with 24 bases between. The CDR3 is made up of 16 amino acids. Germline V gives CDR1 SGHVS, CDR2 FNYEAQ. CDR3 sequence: CASSFISRTDGRILHF. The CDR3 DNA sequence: TGTGCCAGCAGCTTCATTAGCCGGACAGATGGCCGTATCCTCCACTTT.

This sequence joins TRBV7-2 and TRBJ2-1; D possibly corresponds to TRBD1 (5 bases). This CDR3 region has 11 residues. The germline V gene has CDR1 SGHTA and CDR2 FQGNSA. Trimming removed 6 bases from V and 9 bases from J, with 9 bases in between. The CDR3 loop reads CASRERGEQFF. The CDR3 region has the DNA TGTGCCAGCAGAGAAAGGGGTGAGCAGTTCTTC.

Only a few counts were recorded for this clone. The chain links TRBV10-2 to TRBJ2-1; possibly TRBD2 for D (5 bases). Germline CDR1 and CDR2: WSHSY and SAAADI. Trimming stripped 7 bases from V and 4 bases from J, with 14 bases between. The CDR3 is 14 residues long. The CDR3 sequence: CASTNTGLYNEQFF. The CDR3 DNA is TGCGCCAGCACTAATACTGGACTGTACAATGAGCAGTTCTTC.

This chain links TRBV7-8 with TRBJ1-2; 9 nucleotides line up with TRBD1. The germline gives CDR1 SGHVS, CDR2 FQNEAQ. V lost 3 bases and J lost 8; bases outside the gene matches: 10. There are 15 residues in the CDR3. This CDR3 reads CASSLNTGTGSGYTF. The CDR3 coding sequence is TGTGCCAGCAGCTTGAACACCGGGACAGGGAGCGGCTACACCTTC.

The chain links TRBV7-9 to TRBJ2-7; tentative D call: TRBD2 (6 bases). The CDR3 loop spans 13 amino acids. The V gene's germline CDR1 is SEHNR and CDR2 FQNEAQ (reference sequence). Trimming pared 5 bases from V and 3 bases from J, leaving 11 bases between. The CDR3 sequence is CASSPGLLYEQYV. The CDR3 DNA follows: TGTGCCAGCAGCCCGGGACTCCTCTACGAGCAGTACGTC.

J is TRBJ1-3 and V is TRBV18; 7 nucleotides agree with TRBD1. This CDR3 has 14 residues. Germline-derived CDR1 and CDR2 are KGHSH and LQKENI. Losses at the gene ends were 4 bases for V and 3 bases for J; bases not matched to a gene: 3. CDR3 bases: TGTGCCAGCTCACTCCGGGACAGTGGAAACACCATATATTTT. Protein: CASSLRDSGNTIYF.

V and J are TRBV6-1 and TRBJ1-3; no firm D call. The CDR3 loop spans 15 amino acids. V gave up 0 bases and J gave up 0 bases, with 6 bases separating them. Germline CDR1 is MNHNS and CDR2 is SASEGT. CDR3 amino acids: CASSEAGVSGNTIYF. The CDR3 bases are TGTGCCAGCAGTGAAGCGGGCGTCTCTGGAAACACCATATATTTT.

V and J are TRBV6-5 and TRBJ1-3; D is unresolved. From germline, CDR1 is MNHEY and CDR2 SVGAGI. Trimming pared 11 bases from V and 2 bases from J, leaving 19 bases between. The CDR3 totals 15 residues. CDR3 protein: CAVLSESVAGNTIYF. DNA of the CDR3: TGTGCCGTACTGTCTGAGTCGGTGGCTGGAAACACCATATATTTT.

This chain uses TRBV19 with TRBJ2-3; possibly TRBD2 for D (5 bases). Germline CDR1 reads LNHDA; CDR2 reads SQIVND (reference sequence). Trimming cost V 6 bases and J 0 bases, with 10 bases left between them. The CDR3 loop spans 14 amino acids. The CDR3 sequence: CASSQTTSTDTQYF. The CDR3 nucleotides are TGTGCCAGTAGCCAGACTACTAGCACAGATACGCAGTATTTT.

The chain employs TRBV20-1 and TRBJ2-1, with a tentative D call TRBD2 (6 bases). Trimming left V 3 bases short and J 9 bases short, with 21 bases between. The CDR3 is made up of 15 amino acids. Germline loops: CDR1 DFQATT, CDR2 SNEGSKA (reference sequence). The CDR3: CSASKWWAGGIEQFF. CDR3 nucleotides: TGCAGTGCTAGTAAATGGTGGGCAGGCGGGATTGAGCAGTTCTTC.

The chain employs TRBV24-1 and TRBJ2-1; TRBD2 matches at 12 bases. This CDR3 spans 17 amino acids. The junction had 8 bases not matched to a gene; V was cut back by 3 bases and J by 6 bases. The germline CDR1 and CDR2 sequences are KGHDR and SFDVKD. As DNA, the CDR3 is TGTGCCACCAGTGATCCTCTGACTAGCGGGAGAGGCAATGAGCAGTTCTTC. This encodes CATSDPLTSGRGNEQFF.

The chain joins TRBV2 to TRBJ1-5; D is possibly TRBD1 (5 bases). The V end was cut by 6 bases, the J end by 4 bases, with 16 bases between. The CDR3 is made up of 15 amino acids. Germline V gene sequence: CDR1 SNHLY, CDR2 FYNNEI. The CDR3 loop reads CASSQSGEPNQPQHF. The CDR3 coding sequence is TGTGCCAGCAGCCAGTCGGGGGAACCTAATCAGCCCCAGCATTTT.

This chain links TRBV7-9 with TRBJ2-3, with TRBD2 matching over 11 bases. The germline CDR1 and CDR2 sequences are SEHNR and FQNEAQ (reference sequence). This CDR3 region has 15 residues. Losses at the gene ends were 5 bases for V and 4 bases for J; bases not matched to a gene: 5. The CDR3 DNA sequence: TGTGCCAGCAGCCCCCCGGGACTAGCGGCAGATACGCAGTATTTT. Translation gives CASSPPGLAADTQYF.